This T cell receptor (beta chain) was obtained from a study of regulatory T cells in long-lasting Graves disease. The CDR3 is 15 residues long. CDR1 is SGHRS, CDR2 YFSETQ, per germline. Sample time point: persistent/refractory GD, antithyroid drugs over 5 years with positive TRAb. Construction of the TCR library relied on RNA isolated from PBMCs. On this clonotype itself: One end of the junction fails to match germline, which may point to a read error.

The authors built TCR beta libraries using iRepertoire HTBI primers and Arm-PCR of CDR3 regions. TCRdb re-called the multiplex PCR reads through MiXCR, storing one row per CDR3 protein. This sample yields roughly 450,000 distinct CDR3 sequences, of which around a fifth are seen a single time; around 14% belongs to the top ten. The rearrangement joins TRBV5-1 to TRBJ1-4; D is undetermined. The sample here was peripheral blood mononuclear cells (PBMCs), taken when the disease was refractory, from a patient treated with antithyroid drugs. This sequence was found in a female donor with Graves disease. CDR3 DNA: TGCGCCAGCAGCATGGACGTCGCAACTAATAAAAAACTGTTTTTT. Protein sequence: CASSMDVATNKKLFF. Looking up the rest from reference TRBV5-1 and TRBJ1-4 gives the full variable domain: KAGVTQTPRYLIKTRGQQVTLSCSPISGHRSVSWYQQTPGQGLQFLFEYFSETQRNKGNFPGRFSGRQFSNSRSEMNVSTLELGDSALYLCASSMDVATNKKLFFGSGTQLSVL.